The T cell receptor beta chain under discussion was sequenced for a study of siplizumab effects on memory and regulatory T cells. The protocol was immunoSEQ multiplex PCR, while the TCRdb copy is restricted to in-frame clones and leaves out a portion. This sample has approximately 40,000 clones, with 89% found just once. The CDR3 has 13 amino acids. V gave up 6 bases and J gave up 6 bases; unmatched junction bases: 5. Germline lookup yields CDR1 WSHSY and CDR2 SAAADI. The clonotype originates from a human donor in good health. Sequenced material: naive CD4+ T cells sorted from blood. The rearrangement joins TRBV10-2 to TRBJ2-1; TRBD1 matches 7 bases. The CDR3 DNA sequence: TGCGCCAGCAGACTCGCAGGGGGCAATGAGCAGTTCTTC. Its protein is CASRLAGGNEQFF.